This T cell receptor (beta chain) was identified in a study of T-cell memory formation after mild COVID-19. General study points: Later expanders leaned toward CD4+, whereas clones contracting from day 15 to 85 were balanced CD4/CD8. Nothing confirmed that second-wave clones peaking on day 37 were specific for SARS-CoV-2. Mainly CM and EM harbored the contracting CD4+ clones; mainly EMRA harbored the CD8+ ones.

The sample holds many counts of this clonotype. The antigen is unknown. TCRdb recomputed calls from the 5' RACE reads with MiXCR, one row per CDR3 protein. The sample records about 360,000 distinct CDR3 sequences, roughly 14% being singletons. The CDR3 length is 15 residues. Germline V gene lookup returns CDR1 SGHVS and CDR2 FNYEAQ. V lost 5 bases and J lost 6; bases outside the gene matches: 6. Sequencing was done on a sample of PBMCs or a T cell subset sorted from them (not recorded which). This chain joins TRBV7-6 and TRBJ2-2; 10 bases match TRBD1. This receptor was taken from a man between 18 and 35 years old who had mild COVID-19 (a few samples of this study predate the infection). Cell type and time point are not known. CDR3 nucleotide sequence: TGTGCCAGCAGCCTTATGACAGGGGGCGCCGGGGAGCTGTTTTTT. Residues: CASSLMTGGAGELFF.